This TCR beta chain comes out of a study of OX40 agonist ivuxolimab in advanced cancers. Background for the entire study: Ivuxolimab was a fully human IgG2 agonistic monoclonal antibody targeting the costimulatory receptor OX40 (CD134). Peripheral TCRbeta sequencing aimed to test whether ivuxolimab altered TCR sequence diversity and caused clonal T-cell expansion. In the dose-escalation cohort, 65% to 85% of patients were male, and the mean age was 60 years with a range of roughly 20 to 79. The monotherapy dose-escalation portion (N of about 52 patients) of the phase I ivuxolimab trial is reported in the paper. Intravenous ivuxolimab was administered to patients every 2 weeks at six dose levels: 0.01, 0.1, 0.3, 1.5, 3 and 10 mg/kg. Partial responses were achieved by three dose-escalation patients, of whom one had hepatocellular carcinoma and two had cutaneous melanoma. Of the 50 to 55 patients in dose escalation, some 20 had hepatocellular carcinoma, roughly 15 had melanoma, 9 had renal cell carcinoma and 9 had head and neck cancer. Prior anti-PD-1, anti-PD-L1 or anti-CTLA-4 therapy was permitted, and checkpoint inhibitors had been received by 30% to 40% of dose-escalation patients.

For CDR1 and CDR2, the germline V gene lists SQVTM and ANQGSEA. V gives up 5 bases and J gives up 0 bases, and the segment between their germline ends measures 3 bases. The CDR3 covers 11 residues, taking in both the cysteine and the phenylalanine. The only DNA kept is the CDR3, 33 bases in frame from the first base. To sequence the TCRbeta CDR3 region, genomic DNA was isolated from the sorted cells. The immunoSEQ Assay was used for sequencing of TCRbeta CDR3 regions. The immuneACCESS repertoire file appears here via TCRdb, limited to in-frame rearrangements. These files lack a portion of the clones; in checked studies, under half of the deficit traces to unresolved V genes, and the cause of the others is not known. Present in this sample are about 52,000 clones, around 85% of which were seen just once. The ten top clones hold 5.5% to 7% of the sample. As for this clone: Its antigen is still unknown. Per-base quality was not reported, and no clone a single base away is much larger than it.

Broader findings and caveats from the paper: Antigen specificity was not determined for the clonally expanded peripheral T cells. Clonal expansion of both CD4+ and CD8+ blood T cells was observed from baseline to week 6 at doses 0.1 to 3.0 mg/kg. Low levels of normalized T-cell clonal expansion were also shown by some nonresponding patients. In partial responders in the 0.1-3.0 mg/kg groups, normalized peripheral clonal expansion was found to be among the lowest, especially among CD8+ T cells. After ivuxolimab, expanded clones were on average more numerous among CD8+ T cells than among CD4+ T cells.

Patients with autoimmune disease history or receiving systemic immunosuppression were excluded from the trial. Peripheral blood for TCR sequencing was collected from all dose cohorts at baseline, on cycle 4 day 1, and on cycle 7 day 1. The samples were drawn from a first-in-human, open-label, multicenter phase I dose-escalation trial of ivuxolimab. The trial enrolled adults with locally advanced or metastatic head and neck squamous cell, hepatocellular, melanoma or renal cell carcinoma. Before TCR sequencing, CD4+ and CD8+ T cells were separately sorted from peripheral blood. The source of this sequence is an adult with an advanced solid tumor such as melanoma, head and neck, liver or kidney cancer. The chain joins TRBV29-1 to TRBJ2-3; the D gene is not confidently resolved. The input for sequencing was CD4+ or CD8+ T cells sorted from blood, taken in a trial of the OX40 agonist ivuxolimab. The CDR3 corresponds to CSVKSTDTQYF. The nucleotide sequence reads TGCAGCGTTAAGAGCACAGATACGCAGTATTTT.